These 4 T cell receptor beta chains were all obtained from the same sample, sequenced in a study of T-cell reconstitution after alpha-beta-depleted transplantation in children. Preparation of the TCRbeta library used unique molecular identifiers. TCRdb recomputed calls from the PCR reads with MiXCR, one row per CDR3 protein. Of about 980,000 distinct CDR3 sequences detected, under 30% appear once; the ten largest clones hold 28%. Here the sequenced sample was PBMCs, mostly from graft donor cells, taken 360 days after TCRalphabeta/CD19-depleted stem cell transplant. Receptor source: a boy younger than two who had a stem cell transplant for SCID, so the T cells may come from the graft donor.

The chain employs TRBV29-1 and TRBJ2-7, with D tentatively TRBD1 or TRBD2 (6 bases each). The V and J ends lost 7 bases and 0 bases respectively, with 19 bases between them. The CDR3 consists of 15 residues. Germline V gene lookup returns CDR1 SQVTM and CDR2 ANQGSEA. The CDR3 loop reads CSAQPAGQPSYEQYF. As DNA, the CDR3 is TGCAGCGCCCAACCTGCGGGACAACCCTCCTACGAGCAGTACTTC.

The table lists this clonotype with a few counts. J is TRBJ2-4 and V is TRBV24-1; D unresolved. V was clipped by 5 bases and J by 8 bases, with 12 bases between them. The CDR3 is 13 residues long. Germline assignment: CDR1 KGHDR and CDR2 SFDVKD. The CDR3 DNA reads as TGTGCCACCAGTGCGGCAGGTCAAGACATTCAGTACTTC. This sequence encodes CATSAAGQDIQYF.

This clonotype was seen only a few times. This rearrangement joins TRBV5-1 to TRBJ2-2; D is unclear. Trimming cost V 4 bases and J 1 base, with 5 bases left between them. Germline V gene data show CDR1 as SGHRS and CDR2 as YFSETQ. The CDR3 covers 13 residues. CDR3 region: CASSRQNTGELFF. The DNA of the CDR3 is TGCGCCAGCAGCCGACAGAACACCGGGGAGCTGTTTTTT.

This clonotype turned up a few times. The CDR3 region is CASSVEGIGYYGYTF. The CDR3 nucleotides are TGTGCCAGCAGCGTTGAGGGGATAGGGTACTATGGCTACACCTTC. V and J are TRBV9 and TRBJ1-2; a weak D match, TRBD1 (5 bases). Trimming cost V 2 bases and J 3 bases, with 14 bases left between them. The CDR3 runs to 15 residues. Per germline, CDR1 SGDLS and CDR2 YYNGEE. The full variable domain, with the rest looked up from reference TRBV9 and TRBJ1-2, is DSGVTQTPKHLITATGQRVTLRCSPRSGDLSVYWYQQSLDQGLQFLIQYYNGEERAKGNILERFSAQQFPDLHSELNLSSLELGDSALYFCASSVEGIGYYGYTFGSGTRLTVV.